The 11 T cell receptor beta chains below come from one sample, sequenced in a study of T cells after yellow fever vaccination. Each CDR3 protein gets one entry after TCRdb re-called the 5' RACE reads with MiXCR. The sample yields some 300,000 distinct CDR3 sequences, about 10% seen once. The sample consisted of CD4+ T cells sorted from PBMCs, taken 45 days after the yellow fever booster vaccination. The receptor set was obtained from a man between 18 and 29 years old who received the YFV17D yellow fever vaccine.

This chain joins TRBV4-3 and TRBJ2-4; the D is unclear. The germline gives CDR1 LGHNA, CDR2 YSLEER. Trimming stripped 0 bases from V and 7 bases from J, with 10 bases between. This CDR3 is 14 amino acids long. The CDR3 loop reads CASSQDLGLNIQYF. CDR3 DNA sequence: TGCGCCAGCAGCCAAGATCTGGGGTTGAACATTCAGTACTTC.

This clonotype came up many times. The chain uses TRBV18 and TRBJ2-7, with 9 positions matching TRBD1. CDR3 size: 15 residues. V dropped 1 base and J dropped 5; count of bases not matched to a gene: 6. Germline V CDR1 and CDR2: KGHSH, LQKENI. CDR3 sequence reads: CASSPRQDRGDEQYF. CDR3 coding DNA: TGTGCCAGCTCACCACGTCAGGACAGGGGCGACGAGCAGTACTTC.

The DNA for the CDR3 is TGTGCCACCAGCAGAGACCCAGGGGAGTCCGAGCAGTACGTC. It yields the protein CATSRDPGESEQYV. V gene TRBV15 combines with J gene TRBJ2-7; tentative D call: TRBD1 (6 bases). The length of the CDR3 is 14 residues. The ends were cut back, 0 bases at V and 6 bases at J, with 12 bases in the middle. CDR1 and CDR2 from the germline V gene are LNHNV and YYDKDF (reference sequence).

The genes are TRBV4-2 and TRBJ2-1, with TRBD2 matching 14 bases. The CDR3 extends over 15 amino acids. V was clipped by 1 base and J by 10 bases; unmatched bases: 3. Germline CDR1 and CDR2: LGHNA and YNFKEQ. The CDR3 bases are TGTGCCAGCAGCCAAGGACTAGCGGGGGGGCTCGAGCAGTTCTTC. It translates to CASSQGLAGGLEQFF.

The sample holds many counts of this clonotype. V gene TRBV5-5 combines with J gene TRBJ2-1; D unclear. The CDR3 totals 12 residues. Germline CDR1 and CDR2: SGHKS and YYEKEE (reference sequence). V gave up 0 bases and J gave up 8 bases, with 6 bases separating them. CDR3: CASSLAGYEQFF. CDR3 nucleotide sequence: TGTGCCAGCAGCTTGGCGGGTTATGAGCAGTTCTTC.

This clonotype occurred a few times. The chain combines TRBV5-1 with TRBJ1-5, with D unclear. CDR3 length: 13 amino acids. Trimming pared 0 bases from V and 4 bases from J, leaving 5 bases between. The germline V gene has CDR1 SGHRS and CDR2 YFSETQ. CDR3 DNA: TGCGCCAGCAGCTTGGAGTGGAATCAGCCCCAGCATTTT. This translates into CASSLEWNQPQHF. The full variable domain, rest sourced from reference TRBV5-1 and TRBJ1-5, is KAGVTQTPRYLIKTRGQQVTLSCSPISGHRSVSWYQQTPGQGLQFLFEYFSETQRNKGNFPGRFSGRQFSNSRSEMNVSTLELGDSALYLCASSLEWNQPQHFGDGTRLSIL.

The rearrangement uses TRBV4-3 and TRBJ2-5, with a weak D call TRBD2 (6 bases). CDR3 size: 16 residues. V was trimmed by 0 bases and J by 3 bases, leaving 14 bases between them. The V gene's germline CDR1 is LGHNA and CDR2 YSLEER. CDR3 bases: TGCGCCAGCAGCCAAGAGGCGGAGGGGCTGGAAGAGACCCAGTACTTC. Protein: CASSQEAEGLEETQYF.

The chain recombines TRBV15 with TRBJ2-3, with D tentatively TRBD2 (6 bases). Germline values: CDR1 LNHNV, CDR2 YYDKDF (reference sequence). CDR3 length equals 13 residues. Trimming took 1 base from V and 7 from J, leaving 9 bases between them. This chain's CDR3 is CATSRGGVYTQYF. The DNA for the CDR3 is TGTGCCACCAGCAGAGGCGGGGTCTATACGCAGTATTTT. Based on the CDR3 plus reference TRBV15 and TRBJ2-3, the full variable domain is DAMVIQNPRYQVTQFGKPVTLSCSQTLNHNVMYWYQQKSSQAPKLLFHYYDKDFNNEADTPDNFQSRRPNTSFCFLDIRSPGLGDTAMYLCATSRGGVYTQYFGPGTRLTVL.

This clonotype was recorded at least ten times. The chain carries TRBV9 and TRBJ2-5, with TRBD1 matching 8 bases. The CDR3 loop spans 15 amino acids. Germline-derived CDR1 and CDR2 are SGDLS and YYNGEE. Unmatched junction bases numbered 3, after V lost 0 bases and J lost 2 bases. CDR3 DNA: TGTGCCAGCAGCGTAGGTGGGACAGGACAAGAGACCCAGTACTTC. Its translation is CASSVGGTGQETQYF. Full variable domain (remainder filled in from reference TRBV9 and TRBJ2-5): DSGVTQTPKHLITATGQRVTLRCSPRSGDLSVYWYQQSLDQGLQFLIQYYNGEERAKGNILERFSAQQFPDLHSELNLSSLELGDSALYFCASSVGGTGQETQYFGPGTRLLVL.

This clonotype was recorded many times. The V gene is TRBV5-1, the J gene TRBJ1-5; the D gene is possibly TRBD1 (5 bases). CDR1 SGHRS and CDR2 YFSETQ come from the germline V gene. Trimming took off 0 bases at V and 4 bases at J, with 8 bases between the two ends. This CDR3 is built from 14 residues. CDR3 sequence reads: CASSLGQPNQPQHF. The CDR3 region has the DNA TGCGCCAGCAGCTTGGGACAGCCTAATCAGCCCCAGCATTTT.

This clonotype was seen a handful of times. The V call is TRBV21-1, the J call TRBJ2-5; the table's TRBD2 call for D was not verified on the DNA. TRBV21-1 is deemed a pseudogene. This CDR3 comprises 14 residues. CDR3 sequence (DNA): TGTGCCAGCGGCCTCCGAGGCCCTAATCTGACCCAGTACTTC. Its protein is CASGLRGPNLTQYF.